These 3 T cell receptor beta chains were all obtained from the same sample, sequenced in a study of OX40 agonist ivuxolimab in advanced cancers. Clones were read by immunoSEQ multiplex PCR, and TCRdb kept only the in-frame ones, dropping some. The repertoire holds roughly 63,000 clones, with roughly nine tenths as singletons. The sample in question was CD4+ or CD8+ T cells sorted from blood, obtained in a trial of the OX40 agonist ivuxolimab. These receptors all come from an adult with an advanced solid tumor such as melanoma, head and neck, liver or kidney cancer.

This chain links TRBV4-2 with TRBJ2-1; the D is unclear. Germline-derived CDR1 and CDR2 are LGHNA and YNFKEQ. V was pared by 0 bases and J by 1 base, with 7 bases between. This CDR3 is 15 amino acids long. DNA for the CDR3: TGTGCCAGCAGCCAAGAAAGCTATTCCTACAATGAGCAGTTCTTC. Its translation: CASSQESYSYNEQFF.

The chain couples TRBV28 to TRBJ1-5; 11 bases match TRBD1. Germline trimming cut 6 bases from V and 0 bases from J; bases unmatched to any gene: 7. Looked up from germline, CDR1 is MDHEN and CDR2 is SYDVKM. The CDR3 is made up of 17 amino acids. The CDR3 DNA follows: TGTGCCAGCAGGGGGGACAGGGGGGCTGGTAGCAATCAGCCCCAGCATTTT. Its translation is CASRGDRGAGSNQPQHF. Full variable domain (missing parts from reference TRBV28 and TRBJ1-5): DVKVTQSSRYLVKRTGEKVFLECVQDMDHENMFWYRQDPGLGLRLIYFSYDVKMKEKGDIPEGYSVSREKKERFSLILESASTNQTSMYLCASRGDRGAGSNQPQHFGDGTRLSIL.

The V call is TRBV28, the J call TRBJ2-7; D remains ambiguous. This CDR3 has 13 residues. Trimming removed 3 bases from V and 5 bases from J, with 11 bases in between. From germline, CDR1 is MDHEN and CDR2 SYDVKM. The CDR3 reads CASSLGPENEQYF. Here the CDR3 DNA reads TGTGCCAGCAGTTTGGGTCCTGAAAACGAGCAGTACTTC.